The TCR beta chain described here comes from a study of T-cell reconstitution after alpha-beta-depleted transplantation in children. Overall study findings and caveats: For some patients, TCRbeta diversity was high at day 60 because of recipient T cells and thymic progenitors that survived. T-cell counts and diversity at one year following transplant were attributed mainly to newly produced T cells. Where alpha-beta T cells came from about two months after transplant was reportedly several hundred expanded graft clones.

The CDR3 contains 13 residues. V shed 3 bases and J shed 1 base, with 10 bases lying between them. CDR1 is DFQATT, CDR2 SNEGSKA, per germline (reference sequence). Many counts were recorded for this clonotype. Its matching antigen is unknown. Preparation of the TCRbeta library was carried out with unique molecular identifiers. TCRdb re-called the PCR reads through MiXCR, storing one row per CDR3 protein. The data show 250,000 to 300,000 distinct CDR3 sequences, about 9.9% seen once. The material was peripheral blood, obtained 180 days after TCRalphabeta/CD19-depleted stem cell transplant. The receptor was derived from a male patient aged 2-15 years who had a stem cell transplant for chronic granulomatous disease, so the T cells may come from the graft donor. The J gene is TRBJ2-7, the V gene TRBV20-1; D might be TRBD1 or TRBD2, each matching 5 bases. For the CDR3, the DNA is TGCAGTGCTAGGGGACCGACATCCTACGAGCAGTACTTC. This translates into CSARGPTSYEQYF.